The 14 T cell receptor beta chains below come from one sample, sequenced in a study of cytomegalovirus exposure and HLA in healthy donors. Both 60 Vbeta primers and 13 Jbeta primers went into the PCR. The table came from immunoSEQ multiplex PCR; TCRdb's copy has only in-frame clones and leaves some out. The table lists fewer than 100,000 clones, about 80% of them singletons, with about 2% in the top ten. Material for sequencing was PBMCs. These receptors were obtained from a man in his forties in good health and CMV-seronegative.

The chain is built from TRBV7-9 and TRBJ1-6, with TRBD1 matching 7 bases. This CDR3 comprises 16 residues. Germline V gives CDR1 SEHNR, CDR2 FQNEAQ (reference sequence). J lost 4 bases, V lost 5 bases, and 8 bases had no gene match. The CDR3 reads CASSPPGTEYNSPLHF. As DNA, the CDR3 is TGTGCCAGCAGCCCCCCCGGGACAGAATATAATTCACCCCTCCACTTT.

The rearrangement joins TRBV18 to TRBJ2-5; D possibly corresponds to TRBD2 (5 bases). This CDR3 contains 15 residues. V shed 3 bases and J shed 1 base, with 12 bases lying between them. Looked up from germline, CDR1 is KGHSH and CDR2 is LQKENI. CDR3 residues: CASSPRRGSQETQYF. CDR3 coding DNA: TGTGCCAGCTCACCTCGCCGGGGATCCCAAGAGACCCAGTACTTC.

The chain links TRBV28 to TRBJ1-2; 9 bases fit TRBD1. Germline CDR1 is MDHEN and CDR2 is SYDVKM. The J segment lost 5 bases and the V segment lost 6 bases, leaving 7 bases of the junction unmatched. There are 14 residues in the CDR3. Here the CDR3 reads CASRKQGAWYGYTF. CDR3 bases: TGTGCCAGCAGAAAACAGGGGGCTTGGTATGGCTACACCTTC.

CDR3 nucleotides: TGTGCCAGCTCACCACCGAGGCTAGCGGGGGTAAATGAGCAGTTCTTC. It yields the protein CASSPPRLAGVNEQFF. The rearrangement uses TRBV18 and TRBJ2-1; 10 bases fit TRBD2. Losses at the gene ends were 0 bases for V and 7 bases for J; bases not matched to a gene: 6. The CDR3 spans 16 residues. CDR1 is KGHSH, CDR2 LQKENI, per germline.

The gene calls are TRBV27 and TRBJ2-3, with a weak D call TRBD2 (6 bases). This CDR3 comprises 13 residues. Trimming stripped 5 bases from V and 4 bases from J, with 10 bases between. The V gene's germline CDR1 is MNHEY and CDR2 SMNVEV (reference sequence). CDR3 in DNA: TGTGCCAGCAGTGACGGGAGCGCAGATACGCAGTATTTT. Translation gives CASSDGSADTQYF.

This clone was detected only once. One junction end does not reproduce the germline sequence, and a read error may be involved. The V call is TRBV7-9, the J call TRBJ2-6; D possibly corresponds to TRBD2 (6 bases). The CDR3 is made up of 17 amino acids. CDR1 and CDR2 from the germline V gene are SEHNR and FQNEAQ (reference sequence). This chain's CDR3 is CSSSLVVGGFGANVLTF. DNA of the CDR3: TGTTCCAGCAGCTTAGTTGTGGGGGGTTTTGGGGCCAACGTCCTGACTTTC. Full variable domain (rest looked up from reference TRBV7-9 and TRBJ2-6): DTGVSQNPRHKITKRGQNVTFRCDPISEHNRLYWYRQTLGQGPEFLTYFQNEAQLEKSRLLSDRFSAERPKGSFSTLEIQRTEQGDSAMYLCSSSLVVGGFGANVLTFGAGSRLTVL.

This clone occurred a few times. The J gene is TRBJ2-2, the V gene TRBV5-3, with 9 bases that match TRBD1. TRBV5-3 belongs to the ORF category, with a function that is uncertain. With V trimmed by 4 bases and J by 8 bases, 9 bases remained unmatched. The CDR3 consists of 15 residues. The CDR3 loop reads CARSTGTGCRGELFF. CDR3 nucleotides: TGTGCCAGAAGCACCGGGACAGGGTGTCGGGGGGAGCTGTTTTTT.

The rearrangement joins TRBV6-1 to TRBJ1-1; no clear D gene. The germline CDR1 and CDR2 sequences are MNHNS and SASEGT. V was cut by 6 bases and J by 4 bases, with 12 bases left in between. This CDR3 is built from 13 residues. The CDR3 sequence: CASRPGVITEAFF. The CDR3 DNA is TGTGCCAGCAGACCCGGAGTGATCACTGAAGCTTTCTTT.

The J gene is TRBJ2-3, the V gene TRBV7-2, with 7 nucleotides matching TRBD2. V was clipped by 2 bases and J by 4 bases; unmatched bases: 9. Germline values: CDR1 SGHTA, CDR2 FQGNSA. This CDR3 is built from 16 residues. CDR3 sequence: CASSLLAEEGADTQYF. In DNA, the CDR3 is TGTGCCAGCAGCTTACTAGCGGAAGAGGGCGCAGATACGCAGTATTTT.

This sequence joins TRBV4-3 and TRBJ2-1, with 11 bases lining up with TRBD2. Germline loops: CDR1 LGHNA, CDR2 YSLEER. V trimming: 3 bases; J trimming: 0 bases; junction bases outside the gene matches: 4. The CDR3 runs 17 residues. In nucleotides, the CDR3 is TGCGCCAGCAGCCACCGGACTAGCGGGTACTCCTACAATGAGCAGTTCTTC. It specifies CASSHRTSGYSYNEQFF.

This chain uses TRBV5-4 with TRBJ2-5; D not certain. The CDR3 length is 14 residues. Trimming stripped 0 bases from V and 5 bases from J, with 11 bases between. Germline CDR1 and CDR2: SGHNT and YYREEE (reference sequence). In nucleotides, the CDR3 is TGTGCCAGCAGCTTGGAATCTCGCCAGGAGACCCAGTACTTC. Translation: CASSLESRQETQYF.

V usage is TRBV7-3 and J usage is TRBJ2-3, with TRBD2 identical over 10 bases. Germline loops: CDR1 SGHTA, CDR2 FQGTGA. V gave up 5 bases and J gave up 5 bases; unmatched junction bases: 10. The CDR3 sequence is 16 residues long. CDR3 DNA sequence: TGTGCCAGCAGCCTAGGACCTAGCGGGGGTGTAGATACGCAGTATTTT. Its translation: CASSLGPSGGVDTQYF.

This chain connects TRBV5-6 to TRBJ2-7; the D gene is possibly TRBD1 (6 bases). Looked up from germline, CDR1 is SGHDT and CDR2 is YYEEEE. V gave up 2 bases and J gave up 2 bases, with 8 bases separating them. This CDR3 region has 13 residues. The CDR3 region is CASSFQGPYEQYF. Written as DNA, the CDR3 is TGTGCCAGCAGCTTCCAGGGGCCCTACGAGCAGTACTTC.

About this clone: At one end the junction does not follow the germline gene, possibly because of a read error. V and J are TRBV7-9 and TRBJ2-7, with a possible D match to TRBD1 (5 bases). In germline, CDR1 is SEHNR, CDR2 FQNEAQ (reference sequence). This CDR3 region has 15 residues. CDR3 DNA sequence: TGTTCCAGCAGCTTGGGCCAGGGTTCGGTATACGAGCAGTACTTC. Protein sequence: CSSSLGQGSVYEQYF.